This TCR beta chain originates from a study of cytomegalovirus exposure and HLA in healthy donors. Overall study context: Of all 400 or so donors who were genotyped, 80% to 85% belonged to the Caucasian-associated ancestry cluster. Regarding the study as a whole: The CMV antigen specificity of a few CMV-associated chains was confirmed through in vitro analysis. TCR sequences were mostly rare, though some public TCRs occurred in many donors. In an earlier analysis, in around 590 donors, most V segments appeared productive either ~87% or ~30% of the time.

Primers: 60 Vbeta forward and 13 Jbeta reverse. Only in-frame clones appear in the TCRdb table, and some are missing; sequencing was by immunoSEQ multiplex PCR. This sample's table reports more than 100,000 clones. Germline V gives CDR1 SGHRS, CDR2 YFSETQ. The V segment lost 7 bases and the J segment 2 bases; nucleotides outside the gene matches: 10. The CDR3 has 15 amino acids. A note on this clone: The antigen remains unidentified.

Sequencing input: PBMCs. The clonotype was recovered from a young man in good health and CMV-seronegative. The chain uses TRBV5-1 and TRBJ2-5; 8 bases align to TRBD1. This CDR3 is CASGVSWTGQETQYF. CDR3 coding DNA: TGCGCCAGCGGCGTCTCCTGGACAGGGCAAGAGACCCAGTACTTC.